This TCR beta chain was captured in a study of low-dose radiotherapy and immunotherapy resistance in tumors. For the study at large: Fractions of 0.5 Gy went to Cohort 1 every 2 weeks, totaling 6.5 Gy. Patients were given intravenous nivolumab 240 mg every two weeks plus ipilimumab 1 mg/kg every six weeks. Every two weeks, cyclophosphamide 200 mg/m2 was infused one day before radiation plus immunotherapy.

V gave up 5 bases and J gave up 3 bases, with 13 bases separating them. Per germline, CDR1 MDHEN and CDR2 SYDVKM. This CDR3 comprises 15 residues. Treatment of the donors consisted of nivolumab and ipilimumab (plus aspirin, low-dose cyclophosphamide and low-dose radiotherapy). TRAV- and TRBV-specific primers were used for first-strand cDNA, which covered alpha and beta chains. TCRs were put through approximately 20 PCR cycles of amplification with Phusion. A constant-region primer and the V-primer adapter served as the primer pair. MiXCR, run by TCRdb on the reads, gives a single entry per CDR3 protein. Counted here are 14,000 to 15,000 distinct CDR3 sequences, under 55% occurring once; the ten biggest clones make up about 4%. This clonotype was seen a handful of times.

The V gene is TRBV28, the J gene TRBJ2-2; TRBD2 might be the D (6 bases). The receptor was derived from a human donor with advanced metastatic prostate, ovarian, gallbladder or colorectal cancer (not recorded which). This table probably holds off-target reads from a library built for another chain. The CDR3 bases are TGTGCCAGCAGTCCCTTCGGGGGATACACCGGGGAGCTGTTTTTT. Protein sequence: CASSPFGGYTGELFF. Full variable domain (rest looked up from reference TRBV28 and TRBJ2-2): DVKVTQSSRYLVKRTGEKVFLECVQDMDHENMFWYRQDPGLGLRLIYFSYDVKMKEKGDIPEGYSVSREKKERFSLILESASTNQTSMYLCASSPFGGYTGELFFGEGSRLTVL.